The 19 T cell receptor beta chains below come from one sample, sequenced in a study of blood T cell repertoires in COVID-19. The protocol was immunoSEQ multiplex PCR, while the TCRdb copy is restricted to in-frame clones and leaves out a portion. The sample shows 99,000 or so clones, approximately 86% of them seen only once. Sequencing was carried out using peripheral blood. These receptors all stem from a man over 45 with COVID-19, enrolled during active disease.

V usage is TRBV5-1 and J usage is TRBJ2-3; the match to TRBD2 covers 10 bases. The CDR3 is 16 amino acids. Per germline, CDR1 SGHRS and CDR2 YFSETQ. V shed 4 bases and J 0 bases; nucleotides not matched to a gene: 5. CDR3 in DNA: TGCGCCAGCAGCCTCCTTAGCGGGGGGAGCACAGATACGCAGTATTTT. Translating gives CASSLLSGGSTDTQYF.

V and J are TRBV21-1 and TRBJ1-2. TRBV21-1 is described as a pseudogene. CDR3 size: 12 residues. Here the CDR3 reads CASSKDLRGYTF. The CDR3 nucleotides are TGTGCCAGCAGCAAGGACTTGAGGGGCTACACCTTC.

The chain carries TRBV10-2 and TRBJ2-3; 16 nucleotides line up with TRBD2. CDR1 WSHSY and CDR2 SAAADI come from the germline V gene. V lost 5 bases to trimming and J lost 5 bases; unmatched junction nucleotides: 7. The CDR3 contains 17 residues. In DNA form, the CDR3 reads TGCGCCAGCAGTACGGGACTAGCGGGGGGGCTGGGAGATACGCAGTATTTT. It is translated as CASSTGLAGGLGDTQYF.

This clone was seen just once. V usage is TRBV5-5 and J usage is TRBJ1-5, with a possible D match to TRBD1 (6 bases). Between the trimmed V and J ends, which lost 0 bases and 0 bases, there was a span of 13 bases. Germline V gene data show CDR1 as SGHKS and CDR2 as YYEKEE (reference sequence). The CDR3 has 17 residues. For the CDR3, the DNA is TGTGCCAGCAGCTTGGTGGGTACAGGGCTTAGCAATCAGCCCCAGCATTTT. Its protein is CASSLVGTGLSNQPQHF.

The chain has TRBV15 and TRBJ1-1; D is undetermined. The germline V gene has CDR1 LNHNV and CDR2 YYDKDF (reference sequence). Trimming left V 9 bases short and J 1 base short, with 12 bases between. This CDR3 contains 13 residues. CDR3 residues: CATAILRNTEAFF. CDR3 nucleotide sequence: TGTGCCACGGCGATACTACGGAACACTGAAGCTTTCTTT.

This chain connects TRBV2 to TRBJ1-1; weak D call: TRBD1 (5 bases). Per the germline V gene, CDR1 is SNHLY and CDR2 is FYNNEI. This CDR3 is 14 amino acids long. V lost 7 bases, J lost 1 base, and 13 bases lay in between. The DNA for the CDR3 is TGTGCCAGCAAAAGGACACCACAGAACACTGAAGCTTTCTTT. Its translation is CASKRTPQNTEAFF.

The CDR3, as DNA: TGTGCCTGGAGTGGTTTCCACTCCTACGAGCAGTACTTC. The encoded protein is CAWSGFHSYEQYF. The chain links TRBV30 to TRBJ2-7; D gene uncertain. The ends were cut back, 1 base at V and 0 bases at J, with 7 bases in the middle. Germline values: CDR1 GTSNPN, CDR2 SVGIG (reference sequence). This CDR3 has 13 residues. Filled out from reference TRBV30 and TRBJ2-7, the complete variable domain reads SQTIHQWPATLVQPVGSPLSLECTVEGTSNPNLYWYRQAAGRGLQLLFYSVGIGQISSEVPQNLSASRPQDRQFILSSKKLLLSDSGFYLCAWSGFHSYEQYFGPGTRLTVT.

The genes are TRBV9 and TRBJ2-7; TRBD2 aligns across 8 bases. Trimming removed 3 bases from V and 5 bases from J; junction bases left unmatched: 10. This CDR3 has 15 amino acids. Per the germline V gene, CDR1 is SGDLS and CDR2 is YYNGEE. The CDR3 loop is CASSAQSGGTNEQYF. In nucleotides, the CDR3 is TGTGCCAGCAGCGCCCAGAGCGGGGGCACCAACGAGCAGTACTTC.

In this sample, this clone turned up once. This chain uses TRBV7-2 with TRBJ2-7; D is undetermined. The ends were cut back, 5 bases at V and 0 bases at J, with 11 bases in the middle. Germline CDR1 is SGHTA and CDR2 is FQGNSA. The CDR3 runs to 14 residues. The CDR3 spells CASSPYSSSYEQYF. CDR3 bases: TGTGCCAGCAGCCCCTACTCGAGCTCCTACGAGCAGTACTTC.

V and J are TRBV7-8 and TRBJ1-2, with a weak D call TRBD1 (5 bases). Germline V gene data show CDR1 as SGHVS and CDR2 as FQNEAQ. The CDR3 contains 14 residues. V lost 3 bases and J lost 1, with 9 bases in between. The CDR3 nucleotides are TGTGCCAGCAGCTTTACCGGGGGTAACTATGGCTACACCTTC. Amino acids: CASSFTGGNYGYTF.

The chain links TRBV6-5 to TRBJ1-6; D is perhaps TRBD1 (6 bases). The CDR3 sequence is 16 residues long. V was pared by 4 bases and J by 10 bases, with 20 bases between. CDR1 and CDR2 from the germline V gene are MNHEY and SVGAGI. The CDR3 spells CASSLGLQGSGSPLHF. The CDR3 nucleotides read TGTGCCAGCAGTTTGGGACTACAGGGAAGCGGGTCACCCCTCCACTTT.

The chain couples TRBV11-2 to TRBJ2-1, with D possibly matching TRBD2 (6 bases). Germline CDR1 and CDR2: SGHAT and FQNNGV. The CDR3 runs 14 residues. V lost 5 bases and J 4 bases, leaving 12 bases between the germline ends. In nucleotides, the CDR3 is TGTGCCAGCAGCGGGCGGGGTGCTTACAATGAGCAGTTCTTC. Translation: CASSGRGAYNEQFF.

V is TRBV18 and J is TRBJ1-3; 7 nucleotides line up with TRBD1. CDR1 is KGHSH, CDR2 LQKENI, per germline. The J segment lost 0 bases and the V segment lost 2 bases, leaving 10 bases of the junction unmatched. The CDR3 spans 18 residues. The CDR3 reads CASSPFTTGPNSGNTIYF. The CDR3 bases are TGTGCCAGCTCACCATTCACGACAGGGCCGAACTCTGGAAACACCATATATTTT.

The rearrangement joins TRBV19 to TRBJ1-3, with D perhaps matching TRBD1 (6 bases). The germline V gene has CDR1 LNHDA and CDR2 SQIVND (reference sequence). CDR3 length: 14 residues. Between the trimmed V and J ends, which lost 7 bases and 3 bases, there was a span of 13 bases. CDR3 protein: CASTWQGSGNTIYF. The CDR3 region has the DNA TGTGCCAGTACATGGCAGGGGAGTGGAAACACCATATATTTT.

The chain couples TRBV6-5 to TRBJ1-1; no reliable D call. This CDR3 has 15 amino acids. V shed 2 bases and J shed 1 base, with 11 bases lying between them. Germline-derived CDR1 and CDR2 are MNHEY and SVGAGI. This CDR3 is CASSYLTRTNTEAFF. As DNA, the CDR3 is TGTGCCAGCAGTTACCTCACAAGAACGAACACTGAAGCTTTCTTT.

The rearrangement links TRBV24-1 to TRBJ2-5, with 7 nucleotides matching TRBD2. The length of the CDR3 is 17 residues. Losses at the gene ends were 1 base for V and 4 bases for J; bases not matched to a gene: 11. Germline-derived CDR1 and CDR2 are KGHDR and SFDVKD. In nucleotides, the CDR3 is TGTGCCACCAGTGATTTTCGGGCTAGCGGCGGGGGAGAGACCCAGTACTTC. This sequence encodes CATSDFRASGGGETQYF.

CDR3 sequence reads: CASSVGGGAPETQYF. The CDR3 DNA reads as TGTGCCAGCAGCGTAGGCGGGGGGGCCCCAGAGACCCAGTACTTC. The chain has TRBV9 and TRBJ2-5; 9 bases line up with TRBD2. The V gene's germline CDR1 is SGDLS and CDR2 YYNGEE. With V trimmed by 0 bases and J by 4 bases, 4 bases remained unmatched. There are 15 residues in the CDR3.

V and J are TRBV21-1 and TRBJ2-7; TRBD1 reflects the table's D call only, with no check against the DNA. TRBV21-1 is labeled a pseudogene. The CDR3 totals 15 residues. The CDR3 protein is CASSREDRGLYEQYF. The CDR3 coding sequence is TGTGCCAGCAGCAGAGAGGACAGGGGGCTCTACGAGCAGTACTTC.

The chain combines TRBV5-1 with TRBJ2-7; TRBD2 agrees at 7 bases. Per germline, CDR1 SGHRS and CDR2 YFSETQ. V was pared by 4 bases and J by 3 bases, with 13 bases of the junction left unmatched. The CDR3 has 16 amino acids. The CDR3: CASSLRDLGGFYEQYF. The CDR3 DNA reads as TGCGCCAGCAGCCTACGGGATCTGGGGGGGTTCTACGAGCAGTACTTC.